The entry that follows covers one TCR beta chain sequence. Its antigen is as yet unknown. The TCRbeta library incorporated unique molecular identifiers. In TCRdb, the PCR reads were re-called with MiXCR into one record per CDR3 protein. The table shows fewer than 700,000 distinct CDR3 sequences, with 10% to 15% occurring only once. CDR1 and CDR2 from the germline V gene are SQVTM and ANQGSEA. The CDR3 runs 17 residues. V dropped 4 bases and J dropped 1 base, with 20 bases sitting between them. The data derive from a study of T-cell reconstitution after alpha-beta-depleted transplantation in children. Study-wide results and caveats: T-cell numbers and diversity, one year after transplant, stemmed largely from T cells that were newly produced.

Sequences were derived from PBMCs, mostly from graft donor cells, sampled 360 days after TCRalphabeta/CD19-depleted stem cell transplant. The source is a male patient under 18 who had a stem cell transplant for acute myeloid leukemia, so the T cells may come from the graft donor. The V gene is TRBV29-1, the J gene TRBJ1-5; perhaps TRBD1 as D (6 bases). The CDR3 DNA follows: TGCAGCGTTGTGTTATGGCCGGGGGGCCCGAGCAATCAGCCCCAGCATTTT. Translation: CSVVLWPGGPSNQPQHF.